These T cell receptor beta chains were read from a single sample in a study of blood T cell repertoires in COVID-19. Repertoires were generated with immunoSEQ multiplex PCR, while TCRdb's copy carries only in-frame clones and drops some. The sample records a few hundred thousand clones, around nine tenths being singletons. Sequencing used peripheral blood. The receptors derive from a man in his sixties who had recovered from COVID-19. The CDR3 runs from the conserved cysteine through the conserved F or W. D genes are given only for firm matches. Clone size is shown for a subset of rows, as once, few, many or a class of expanded clone.

D gene: TRBD2; clone size: -; J gene: TRBJ2-2; V gene: TRBV5-4; CDR3 DNA: TGTGCCAGCAGCTTACCGGGACTAGCGGGGGGGCCATCAAGCGCCGGGGAGCTGTTTTTT; CDR3 protein: CASSLPGLAGGPSSAGELFF
D gene: -; clone size: -; J gene: TRBJ1-2; V gene: TRBV24-1; CDR3 DNA: TGTGCCACCAGTGAATCCGACAGTGGCTATGGCTACACCTTC; CDR3 protein: CATSESDSGYGYTF
D gene: -; clone size: -; J gene: TRBJ2-5; V gene: TRBV11-2; CDR3 DNA: TGTGCCAGCAGCTTTCGGTTGGGCGGGGAGACCCAGTACTTC; CDR3 protein: CASSFRLGGETQYF
D gene: -; clone size: -; J gene: TRBJ2-1; V gene: TRBV29-1; CDR3 DNA: TGCAGCGTGACGGACTACCTCCTGAATGAGCAGTTCTTC; CDR3 protein: CSVTDYLLNEQFF
D gene: -; clone size: -; J gene: TRBJ2-7; V gene: TRBV6-5; CDR3 DNA: TGTGCCAGCAGCACGGCAGGGAACTCCTACGAGCAGTACTTC; CDR3 protein: CASSTAGNSYEQYF
D gene: TRBD1; clone size: -; J gene: TRBJ2-5; V gene: TRBV5-5; CDR3 DNA: TGTGCCAGCAGCATCCGGGACAGGGTAGAGACCCAGTACTTC; CDR3 protein: CASSIRDRVETQYF
D gene: -; clone size: -; J gene: TRBJ1-5; V gene: TRBV12-3/TRBV12-4; CDR3 DNA: TGTGCCAGCAGTTTAACAGGGCAGCCCCAGCATTTT; CDR3 protein: CASSLTGQPQHF
D gene: TRBD1; clone size: -; J gene: TRBJ2-7; V gene: TRBV30; CDR3 DNA: TGTGCCTGGAGTGTAAGAGGACAGGGGGTTCGCGAGCAGTACTTC; CDR3 protein: CAWSVRGQGVREQYF
D gene: TRBD1; clone size: -; J gene: TRBJ2-2; V gene: TRBV9; CDR3 DNA: TGTGCCAGCAGCTCCAGACAGGGCGGGGAGCTGTTTTTT; CDR3 protein: CASSSRQGGELFF
D gene: -; clone size: -; J gene: TRBJ2-7; V gene: TRBV7-2; CDR3 DNA: TGTGCCAGCAGACCCGGTACGGAGAACTACGAGCAGTACTTC; CDR3 protein: CASRPGTENYEQYF
D gene: TRBD1; clone size: -; J gene: TRBJ1-6; V gene: TRBV5-5; CDR3 DNA: TGTGCCAGCAGCTTAGGACAGGGAAGTAATTCACCCCTCCACTTT; CDR3 protein: CASSLGQGSNSPLHF
D gene: -; clone size: -; J gene: TRBJ1-1; V gene: TRBV13; CDR3 DNA: TGTGCCAGCAGCCACCCGCCAGGGATTACTGAAGCTTTCTTT; CDR3 protein: CASSHPPGITEAFF
D gene: TRBD2; clone size: -; J gene: TRBJ2-7; V gene: TRBV13; CDR3 DNA: TGTGCCAGCAGCCCCCGGCGGGGGGGCCCTACCTCCTACGAGCAGTACTTC; CDR3 protein: CASSPRRGGPTSYEQYF
D gene: -; clone size: -; J gene: TRBJ2-5; V gene: TRBV30; CDR3 DNA: TGTGCCTGGAGTGGGGAGGCCCAGTACTTC; CDR3 protein: CAWSGEAQYF
D gene: TRBD1; clone size: -; J gene: TRBJ1-3; V gene: TRBV29-1; CDR3 DNA: TGCAGCGCAGGGACAGGGGGTGGAAACACCATATATTTT; CDR3 protein: CSAGTGGGNTIYF
D gene: TRBD2; clone size: -; J gene: TRBJ2-3; V gene: TRBV18; CDR3 DNA: TGTGCCAGCGACGGTGGGGCGGGAGAAGAGGTTTCGAGCACAGATACGCAGTATTTT; CDR3 protein: CASDGGAGEEVSSTDTQYF
D gene: -; clone size: -; J gene: TRBJ1-6; V gene: TRBV4-2; CDR3 DNA: TGTGCCAGCAGCCAAGACGGAGGCAGCTTTTCACCCCTCCACTTT; CDR3 protein: CASSQDGGSFSPLHF
D gene: -; clone size: -; J gene: TRBJ1-5; V gene: TRBV6-5; CDR3 DNA: TGTGCCACCAGGGTTCAGGCAGCAAGCAATCAGCCCCAGCATTTT; CDR3 protein: CATRVQAASNQPQHF
D gene: -; clone size: -; J gene: TRBJ2-7; V gene: TRBV3-1/TRBV3-2; CDR3 DNA: TGTGCCAGCAGCCAAGGACTAGAGCAGTACTTC; CDR3 protein: CASSQGLEQYF
D gene: -; clone size: -; J gene: TRBJ2-5; V gene: TRBV6-2/TRBV6-3; CDR3 DNA: TGTGCCAGCAGTTACTCTTCGGTGCAAGAGACCCAGTACTTC; CDR3 protein: CASSYSSVQETQYF
D gene: TRBD1; clone size: -; J gene: TRBJ1-6; V gene: TRBV7-8; CDR3 DNA: TGTGCCAGCAGCTTGGGGGACAGGAATTCACCCCTCCACTTT; CDR3 protein: CASSLGDRNSPLHF
D gene: TRBD1; clone size: once; J gene: TRBJ2-7; V gene: TRBV15; CDR3 DNA: TGTGCCACCAGCAGCTCAAAGGACAGGAGCTCCTACGAGCAGTACTTC; CDR3 protein: CATSSSKDRSSYEQYF
D gene: TRBD1; clone size: -; J gene: TRBJ2-2; V gene: TRBV11-2; CDR3 DNA: TGTGCCAGCAGTCGGGGACAGCAAAGCACCGGGGAGCTGTTTTTT; CDR3 protein: CASSRGQQSTGELFF
D gene: -; clone size: -; J gene: TRBJ2-6; V gene: TRBV6-6; CDR3 DNA: TGTGCCAGCAGAAGGGACACGGCGGCCAACGTCCTGACTTTC; CDR3 protein: CASRRDTAANVLTF
D gene: -; clone size: -; J gene: TRBJ2-7; V gene: TRBV6-1; CDR3 DNA: TGTGCCAGCAGTGAAGTCGGCGGGGAGCAGTACTTC; CDR3 protein: CASSEVGGEQYF
D gene: TRBD2; clone size: -; J gene: TRBJ2-1; V gene: TRBV5-6; CDR3 DNA: TGTGCCAGCAGCAGCCTTCGAGCGGGAGGGCCTAGCTACAATGAGCAGTTCTTC; CDR3 protein: CASSSLRAGGPSYNEQFF
D gene: -; clone size: -; J gene: TRBJ2-5; V gene: TRBV10-3; CDR3 DNA: TGTGCCATCAGTGAGCCCACAGGGTTGGAGACCCAGTACTTC; CDR3 protein: CAISEPTGLETQYF
D gene: -; clone size: -; J gene: TRBJ2-7; V gene: TRBV11-2; CDR3 DNA: TGTGCCAGCAGCCCCGTTGGGGGCGGGAGCCAGTACGAGCAGTACTTC; CDR3 protein: CASSPVGGGSQYEQYF
D gene: -; clone size: -; J gene: TRBJ1-4; V gene: TRBV30; CDR3 DNA: TGTGCCTGGAGTCTCAGCCCCACTGCTAGGGAAAAACTGTTTTTT; CDR3 protein: CAWSLSPTAREKLFF
D gene: -; clone size: once; J gene: TRBJ2-7; V gene: TRBV7-8; CDR3 DNA: TGTGCCAGCAGCACACCAAGACTAGGGGTGTACTTC; CDR3 protein: CASSTPRLGVYF
D gene: TRBD1; clone size: -; J gene: TRBJ1-6; V gene: TRBV5-1; CDR3 DNA: TGCGCCAGCAGCCCCGCTGACAGGGGACAGAACCCCCTCCACTTT; CDR3 protein: CASSPADRGQNPLHF
D gene: -; clone size: -; J gene: TRBJ1-4; V gene: TRBV20-1; CDR3 DNA: TGCAGTGCTAGTCAAGGGGGTTCTAATGAAAAACTGTTTTTT; CDR3 protein: CSASQGGSNEKLFF
D gene: -; clone size: -; J gene: TRBJ1-2; V gene: TRBV25-1; CDR3 DNA: TGTGCCAGCAGTGATATAGGGAGGCGGGGAGGCTACACCTTC; CDR3 protein: CASSDIGRRGGYTF
D gene: TRBD2; clone size: -; J gene: TRBJ2-5; V gene: TRBV5-1; CDR3 DNA: TGCGCCAGCAGCTTCGGACTAGCGGGAGGGGGAGAGACCCAGTACTTC; CDR3 protein: CASSFGLAGGGETQYF
D gene: TRBD1; clone size: -; J gene: TRBJ1-5; V gene: TRBV24-1; CDR3 DNA: TGTGCCACCAGTGACGGCCGACAGGGCGTAGGCCAGCCCCAGCATTTT; CDR3 protein: CATSDGRQGVGQPQHF
D gene: TRBD1; clone size: -; J gene: TRBJ1-3; V gene: TRBV5-1; CDR3 DNA: TGCGCCAGCAGCGGGTTCGTGGGACAGGGGGCCCAGACCATATATTTT; CDR3 protein: CASSGFVGQGAQTIYF
D gene: TRBD1; clone size: -; J gene: TRBJ1-2; V gene: TRBV24-1; CDR3 DNA: TGTGCCACCAGTGATTCAAATGAGACAGGGCAGCACTTCGGCTACACCTTC; CDR3 protein: CATSDSNETGQHFGYTF
D gene: TRBD1; clone size: -; J gene: TRBJ1-1; V gene: TRBV29-1; CDR3 DNA: TGCAGCGCCCTCGGGACAGCGAACACTGAAGCTTTCTTT; CDR3 protein: CSALGTANTEAFF
D gene: TRBD2; clone size: -; J gene: TRBJ2-3; V gene: TRBV9; CDR3 DNA: TGTGCCAGCAGCGTAGGACTAGCCGACAGCACAGATACGCAGTATTTT; CDR3 protein: CASSVGLADSTDTQYF
D gene: -; clone size: -; J gene: TRBJ1-1; V gene: TRBV4-3; CDR3 DNA: TGCGCCAGCAGCCAAGAAGTCAGGACTAATGGCGGAGCTTTCTTT; CDR3 protein: CASSQEVRTNGGAFF
D gene: TRBD2; clone size: -; J gene: TRBJ2-5; V gene: TRBV6-5; CDR3 DNA: TGTGCCAGCAGCCTTAGCGGGGCCCAGAATGGGGCCCAGTACTTC; CDR3 protein: CASSLSGAQNGAQYF
D gene: TRBD2; clone size: -; J gene: TRBJ2-1; V gene: TRBV9; CDR3 DNA: TGTGCCAGCAGCCAGACAAGCGGGGGGTTAGATGAGCAGTTCTTC; CDR3 protein: CASSQTSGGLDEQFF